Presented here are 8 T cell receptor beta chains from one specimen sequenced in a study of T cells after yellow fever vaccination. TCRdb re-called the 5' RACE reads with MiXCR, one entry per CDR3 protein. This table has 150,000 or so distinct CDR3 sequences, approximately 9.7% appearing once. The sample was CD8+ T cells sorted from PBMCs, taken 45 days after the yellow fever booster vaccination. These receptors came from a man in his late teens or twenties who received the YFV17D yellow fever vaccine.

This clonotype was seen a few times. The J gene is TRBJ2-7, the V gene TRBV7-9, with 11 bases matching TRBD1. The CDR3 is 13 residues long. Germline loops: CDR1 SEHNR, CDR2 FQNEAQ (reference sequence). Trimming took 5 bases from V and 6 from J; bases not matched to a gene: 3. The CDR3 here is CASSPGTGGEQYF. CDR3 nucleotide sequence: TGTGCCAGCAGCCCCGGGACAGGGGGCGAGCAGTACTTC. The variable domain in full, with the rest retrieved from reference TRBV7-9 and TRBJ2-7, is DTGVSQNPRHKITKRGQNVTFRCDPISEHNRLYWYRQTLGQGPEFLTYFQNEAQLEKSRLLSDRFSAERPKGSFSTLEIQRTEQGDSAMYLCASSPGTGGEQYFGPGTRLTVT.

This clonotype has just a few counts. This chain joins TRBV27 and TRBJ2-3; a weak D match, TRBD1 (6 bases). This CDR3 spans 14 amino acids. With 8 bases removed from V and 2 bases from J, the gap between germline ends came to 14 bases. Germline V gene sequence: CDR1 MNHEY, CDR2 SMNVEV (reference sequence). The CDR3 sequence: CASARQEDTDTQYF. The CDR3 coding sequence is TGTGCCAGCGCAAGACAGGAAGACACAGATACGCAGTATTTT.

This clonotype was counted between two and nine times. The CDR3 spells CASMGPLAPQGGELFF. Written as DNA, the CDR3 is TGTGCCAGCATGGGGCCACTAGCCCCTCAGGGCGGGGAGCTGTTTTTT. The J gene is TRBJ2-2, the V gene TRBV2; D might be TRBD2 (6 bases). Germline values: CDR1 SNHLY, CDR2 FYNNEI. The CDR3 totals 16 residues. Trimming pared 7 bases from V and 7 bases from J, leaving 22 bases between.

The CDR3 reads CASSLRLNVLSGANVLTF. Written as DNA, the CDR3 is TGTGCCAGCAGCTTAAGGTTAAATGTCCTCTCTGGGGCCAACGTCCTGACTTTC. The chain uses TRBV11-2 and TRBJ2-6; no firm D call. V dropped 2 bases and J dropped 0 bases, with 14 bases sitting between them. The CDR3 has 18 residues. In germline, CDR1 is SGHAT, CDR2 FQNNGV.

This clonotype was seen a few times. The J gene is TRBJ2-7, the V gene TRBV19; 9 nucleotides line up with TRBD2. V was clipped by 5 bases and J by 1 base; unmatched bases: 9. There are 16 residues in the CDR3. From germline, CDR1 is LNHDA and CDR2 SQIVND (reference sequence). The CDR3 sequence is CASSVSLAGYSYEQYF. DNA of the CDR3: TGTGCCAGTAGTGTCTCTCTAGCGGGATATTCCTACGAGCAGTACTTC.

This clonotype showed up just a few times. This chain uses TRBV20-1 with TRBJ2-3, with 9 bases aligning to TRBD2. The germline CDR1 and CDR2 sequences are DFQATT and SNEGSKA (reference sequence). The CDR3 consists of 18 residues. Unmatched junction bases numbered 16, after V lost 6 bases and J lost 0 bases. CDR3 DNA: TGCAGTGCCAAATCGTGGCTAGCGGGGAACCCTAGCACAGATACGCAGTATTTT. Translation: CSAKSWLAGNPSTDTQYF.

This clonotype was picked up many times. The V gene is TRBV6-5, the J gene TRBJ2-5; 7 positions match TRBD2. V lost 5 bases to trimming and J lost 2 bases; unmatched junction nucleotides: 5. From germline, CDR1 is MNHEY and CDR2 SVGAGI. The CDR3 is 14 residues long. The CDR3 DNA follows: TGTGCCAGCAGTACCGGGGGGACTCAAGAGACCCAGTACTTC. As protein: CASSTGGTQETQYF.

In its sample, this clonotype was seen a few times. This chain connects TRBV6-5 to TRBJ2-2; D uncertain. Germline CDR1 reads MNHEY; CDR2 reads SVGAGI. This CDR3 is 14 amino acids long. V was shortened by 5 bases and J by 7 bases, with 14 bases between the two germline ends. The DNA of the CDR3 is TGTGCCAGCAGTCGACAAGGCCTGGTCGGGGAGCTGTTTTTT. This sequence encodes CASSRQGLVGELFF.